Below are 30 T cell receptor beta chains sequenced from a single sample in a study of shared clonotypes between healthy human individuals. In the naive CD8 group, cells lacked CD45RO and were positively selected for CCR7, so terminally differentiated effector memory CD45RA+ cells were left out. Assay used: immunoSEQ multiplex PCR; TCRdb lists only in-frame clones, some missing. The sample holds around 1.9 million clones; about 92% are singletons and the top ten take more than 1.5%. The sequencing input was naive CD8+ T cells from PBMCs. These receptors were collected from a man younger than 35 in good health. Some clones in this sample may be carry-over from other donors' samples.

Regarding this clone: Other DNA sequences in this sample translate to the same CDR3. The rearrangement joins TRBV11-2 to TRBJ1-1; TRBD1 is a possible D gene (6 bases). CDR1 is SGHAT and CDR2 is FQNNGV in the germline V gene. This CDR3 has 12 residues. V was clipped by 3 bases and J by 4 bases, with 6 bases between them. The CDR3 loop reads CASSLGATEAFF. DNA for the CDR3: TGTGCCAGCAGCTTGGGGGCCACTGAAGCTTTCTTT.

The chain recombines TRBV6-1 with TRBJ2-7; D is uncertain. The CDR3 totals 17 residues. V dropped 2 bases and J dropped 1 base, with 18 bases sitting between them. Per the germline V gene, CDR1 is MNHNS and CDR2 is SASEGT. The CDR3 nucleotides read TGTGCCAGCAGTGAATGGAGTTTGGGCGGATTGTCCTACGAGCAGTACTTC. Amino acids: CASSEWSLGGLSYEQYF.

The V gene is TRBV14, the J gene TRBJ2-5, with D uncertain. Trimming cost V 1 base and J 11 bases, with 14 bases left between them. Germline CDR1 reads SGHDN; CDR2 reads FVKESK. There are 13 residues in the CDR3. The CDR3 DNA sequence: TGTGCCAGCAGCCAAGGGGCACCCACGTGGCAGTACTTC. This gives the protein CASSQGAPTWQYF.

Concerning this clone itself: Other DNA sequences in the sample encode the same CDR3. The CDR3, as DNA: TGTGCCAGCAGCCAAGGGTTTAGCTACGAGCAGTACTTC. It codes for CASSQGFSYEQYF. This chain connects TRBV4-2 to TRBJ2-7; D uncertain. The CDR3 extends over 13 amino acids. Per germline, CDR1 LGHNA and CDR2 YNFKEQ. V lost 1 base, J lost 3 bases, and 7 bases lay in between.

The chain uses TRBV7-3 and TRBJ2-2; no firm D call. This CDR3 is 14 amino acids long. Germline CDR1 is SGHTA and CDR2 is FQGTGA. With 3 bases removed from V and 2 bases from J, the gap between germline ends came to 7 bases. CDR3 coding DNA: TGTGCCAGCAGCTTCTATGCCAACACCGGGGAGCTGTTTTTT. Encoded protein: CASSFYANTGELFF.

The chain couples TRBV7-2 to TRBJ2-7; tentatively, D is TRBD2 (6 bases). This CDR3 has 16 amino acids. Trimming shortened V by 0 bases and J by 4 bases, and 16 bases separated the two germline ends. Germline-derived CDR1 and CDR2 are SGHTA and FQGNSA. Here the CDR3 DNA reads TGTGCCAGCAGCTTAGCGGGGACTTATTATCATTACGAGCAGTACTTC. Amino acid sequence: CASSLAGTYYHYEQYF.

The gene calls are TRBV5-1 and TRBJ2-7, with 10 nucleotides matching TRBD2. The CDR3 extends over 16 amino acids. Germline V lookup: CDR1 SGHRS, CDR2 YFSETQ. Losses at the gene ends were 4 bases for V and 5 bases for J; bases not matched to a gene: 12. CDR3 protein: CASSTRTSGPWDEQYF. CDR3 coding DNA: TGCGCCAGCAGCACCCGGACTAGCGGTCCTTGGGACGAGCAGTACTTC.

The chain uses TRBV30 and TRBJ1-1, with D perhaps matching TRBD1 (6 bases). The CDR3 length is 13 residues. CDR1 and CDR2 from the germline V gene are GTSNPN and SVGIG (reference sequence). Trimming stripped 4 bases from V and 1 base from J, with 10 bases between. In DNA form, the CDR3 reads TGTGCCTGGAACTGGGACACGAACACTGAAGCTTTCTTT. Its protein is CAWNWDTNTEAFF.

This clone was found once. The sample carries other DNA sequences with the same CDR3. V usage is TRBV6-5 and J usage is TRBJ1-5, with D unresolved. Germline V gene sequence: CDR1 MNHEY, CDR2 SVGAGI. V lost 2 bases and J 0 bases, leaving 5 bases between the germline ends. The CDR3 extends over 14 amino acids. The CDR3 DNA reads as TGTGCCAGCAGTTACAGAAATAGCAATCAGCCCCAGCATTTT. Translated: CASSYRNSNQPQHF.

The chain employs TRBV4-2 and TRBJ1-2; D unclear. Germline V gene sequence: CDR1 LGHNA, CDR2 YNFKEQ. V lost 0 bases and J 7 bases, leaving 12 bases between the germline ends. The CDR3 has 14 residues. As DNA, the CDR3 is TGTGCCAGCAGCCAAGACGTGGGCTTGAGTGGCTACACCTTC. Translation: CASSQDVGLSGYTF.

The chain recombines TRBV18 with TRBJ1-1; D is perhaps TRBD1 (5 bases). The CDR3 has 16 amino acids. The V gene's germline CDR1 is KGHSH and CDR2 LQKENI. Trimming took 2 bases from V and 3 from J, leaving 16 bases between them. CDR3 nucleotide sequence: TGTGCCAGCTCACCATCAGGGACCCACGACGACACTGAAGCTTTCTTT. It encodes CASSPSGTHDDTEAFF.

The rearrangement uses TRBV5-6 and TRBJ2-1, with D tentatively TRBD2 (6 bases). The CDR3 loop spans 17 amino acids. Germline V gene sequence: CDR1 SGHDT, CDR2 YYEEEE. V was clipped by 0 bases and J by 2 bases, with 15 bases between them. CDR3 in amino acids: CASSLAGLGGPYNEQFF. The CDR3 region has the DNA TGTGCCAGCAGCTTGGCGGGATTGGGGGGTCCCTACAATGAGCAGTTCTTC.

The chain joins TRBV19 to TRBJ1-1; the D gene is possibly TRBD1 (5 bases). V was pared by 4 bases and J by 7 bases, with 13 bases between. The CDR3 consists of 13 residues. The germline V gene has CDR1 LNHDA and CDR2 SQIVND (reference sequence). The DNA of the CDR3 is TGTGCCAGTAGTACCCGGGACTTCGGTGAAGCTTTCTTT. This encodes CASSTRDFGEAFF.

The CDR3 region has the DNA TGTGCCAGCAGCCTCGGGGGGCAGTTAGGATACGAGCAGTACTTC. It is translated as CASSLGGQLGYEQYF. The rearrangement joins TRBV11-2 to TRBJ2-7, with D tentatively TRBD2 (7 bases). Germline V gene sequence: CDR1 SGHAT, CDR2 FQNNGV. This CDR3 has 15 residues. Trimming cost V 5 bases and J 4 bases, with 18 bases left between them.

CDR3 sequence reads: CASSGSGLWAGELFF. The CDR3 DNA sequence: TGTGCCAGCAGCGGATCAGGGTTGTGGGCCGGGGAGCTGTTTTTT. The chain carries TRBV6-5 and TRBJ2-2, with D possibly matching TRBD1 (5 bases). Germline V gives CDR1 MNHEY, CDR2 SVGAGI. The V gene lost 6 bases and the J gene lost 6 bases, with 17 bases spanning the gap. The CDR3 covers 15 residues.

The CDR3 protein is CAAGTGATNEKLFF. CDR3 nucleotide sequence: TGTGCCGCAGGGACAGGGGCGACTAATGAAAAACTGTTTTTT. This rearrangement joins TRBV10-3 to TRBJ1-4, with 10 bases fitting TRBD1. Germline CDR1 and CDR2: ENHRY and SYGVKD. The CDR3 totals 14 residues. With 11 bases clipped from V and 2 bases from J, the junction kept 5 bases outside the gene matches.

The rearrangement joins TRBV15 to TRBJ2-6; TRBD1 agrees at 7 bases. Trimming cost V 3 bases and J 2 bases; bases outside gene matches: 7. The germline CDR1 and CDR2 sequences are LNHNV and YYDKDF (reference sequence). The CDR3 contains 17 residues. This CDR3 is CATSSLRGRTGANVLTF. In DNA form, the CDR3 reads TGTGCCACCAGCAGTCTGAGGGGGCGGACTGGGGCCAACGTCCTGACTTTC. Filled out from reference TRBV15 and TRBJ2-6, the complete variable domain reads DAMVIQNPRYQVTQFGKPVTLSCSQTLNHNVMYWYQQKSSQAPKLLFHYYDKDFNNEADTPDNFQSRRPNTSFCFLDIRSPGLGDTAMYLCATSSLRGRTGANVLTFGAGSRLTVL.

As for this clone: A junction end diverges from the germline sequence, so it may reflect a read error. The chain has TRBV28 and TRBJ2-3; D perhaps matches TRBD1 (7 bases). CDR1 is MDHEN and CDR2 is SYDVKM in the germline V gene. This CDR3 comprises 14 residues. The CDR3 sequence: CASSLRGARDRVDF. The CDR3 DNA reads TGTGCCAGCAGTTTAAGGGGGGCCCGGGACAGAGTGGATTTT.

Written as DNA, the CDR3 is TGTGCCAGCAGTCGGGACAGGGGTCATGAGCAGTTCTTC. This sequence encodes CASSRDRGHEQFF. The chain links TRBV7-9 to TRBJ2-1; TRBD1 matches 10 bases. V shed 6 bases and J 8 bases; nucleotides not matched to a gene: 4. CDR1 and CDR2 (germline): SEHNR, FQNEAQ (reference sequence). The CDR3 runs to 13 residues.

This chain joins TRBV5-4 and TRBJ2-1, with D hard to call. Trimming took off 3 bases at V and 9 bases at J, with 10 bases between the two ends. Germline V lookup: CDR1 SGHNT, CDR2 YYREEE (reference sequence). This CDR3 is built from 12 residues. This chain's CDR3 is CASSSPGVEQFF. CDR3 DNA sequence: TGTGCCAGCAGCTCCCCGGGTGTTGAGCAGTTCTTC.

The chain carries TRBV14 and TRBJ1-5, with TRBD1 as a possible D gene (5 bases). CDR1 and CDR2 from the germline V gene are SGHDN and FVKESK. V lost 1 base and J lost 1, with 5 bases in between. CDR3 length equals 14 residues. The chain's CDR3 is CASSQGGSNQPQHF. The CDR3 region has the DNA TGTGCCAGCAGCCAAGGGGGGAGCAATCAGCCCCAGCATTTT.

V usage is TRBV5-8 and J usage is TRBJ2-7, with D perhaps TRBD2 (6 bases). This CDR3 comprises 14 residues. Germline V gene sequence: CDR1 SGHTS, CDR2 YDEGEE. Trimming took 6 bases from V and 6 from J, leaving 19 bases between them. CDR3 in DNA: TGTGCCAGCACCTACGTCGGGGGACCCAGCGAGCAGTACTTC. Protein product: CASTYVGGPSEQYF. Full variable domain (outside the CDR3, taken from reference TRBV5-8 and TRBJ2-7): EAGVTQSPTHLIKTRGQQATLRCSPISGHTSVYWYQQALGLGLQFLLWYDEGEERNRGNFPPRFSGRQFPNYSSELNVNALELEDSALYLCASTYVGGPSEQYFGPGTRLTVT.

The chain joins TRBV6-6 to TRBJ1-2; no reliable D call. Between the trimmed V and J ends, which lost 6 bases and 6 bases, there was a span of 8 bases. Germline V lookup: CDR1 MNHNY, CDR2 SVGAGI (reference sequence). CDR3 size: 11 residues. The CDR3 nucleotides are TGTGCCAGCAGCGACATAAATGGCTACACCTTC. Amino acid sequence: CASSDINGYTF.

CDR3 amino acids: CASSEGTGSNQPQHF. CDR3 sequence (DNA): TGTGCCAGCAGTGAAGGGACTGGAAGCAATCAGCCCCAGCATTTT. The chain has TRBV6-1 and TRBJ1-5; D gene ambiguous. V was shortened by 1 base and J by 1 base, with 8 bases between the two germline ends. CDR1 MNHNS and CDR2 SASEGT come from the germline V gene. The CDR3 has 15 amino acids.

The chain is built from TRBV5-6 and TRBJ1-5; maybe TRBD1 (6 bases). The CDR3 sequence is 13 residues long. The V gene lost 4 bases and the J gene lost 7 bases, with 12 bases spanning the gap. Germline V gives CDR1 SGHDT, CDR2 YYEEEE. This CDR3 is CASSEGVAQPQHF. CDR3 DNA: TGTGCCAGCAGCGAGGGGGTGGCCCAGCCCCAGCATTTT.

CDR3 in amino acids: CASSLGRHSFSEQYF. The CDR3 region has the DNA TGTGCCAGCAGCTTGGGCCGCCATAGCTTCTCCGAGCAGTACTTC. The chain carries TRBV5-6 and TRBJ2-7, with no clear D. V lost 0 bases and J 6 bases, leaving 16 bases between the germline ends. This CDR3 contains 15 residues. The germline V gene has CDR1 SGHDT and CDR2 YYEEEE.

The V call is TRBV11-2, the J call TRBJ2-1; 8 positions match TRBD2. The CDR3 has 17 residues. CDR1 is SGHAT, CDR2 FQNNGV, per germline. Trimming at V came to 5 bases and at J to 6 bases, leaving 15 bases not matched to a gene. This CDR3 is CASSPTERLASGNEQFF. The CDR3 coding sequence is TGTGCCAGCAGCCCCACCGAAAGACTAGCGTCGGGCAATGAGCAGTTCTTC.

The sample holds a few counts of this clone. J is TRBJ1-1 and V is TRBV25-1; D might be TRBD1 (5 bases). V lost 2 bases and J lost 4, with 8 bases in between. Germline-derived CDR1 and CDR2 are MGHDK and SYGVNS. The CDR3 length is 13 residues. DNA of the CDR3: TGTGCCAGCAGTGAAGGGGGAGCCACTGAAGCTTTCTTT. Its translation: CASSEGGATEAFF.

The CDR3 spells CASSSGQGREPQHF. CDR3 DNA: TGTGCCAGCAGCTCCGGACAGGGTCGCGAGCCCCAGCATTTT. The rearrangement uses TRBV7-9 and TRBJ1-5; TRBD1 matches at 8 bases. The CDR3 consists of 14 residues. The V gene end was trimmed by 4 bases and the J gene end by 8 bases; junction bases not matched to a gene: 7. The germline gives CDR1 SEHNR, CDR2 FQNEAQ (reference sequence).

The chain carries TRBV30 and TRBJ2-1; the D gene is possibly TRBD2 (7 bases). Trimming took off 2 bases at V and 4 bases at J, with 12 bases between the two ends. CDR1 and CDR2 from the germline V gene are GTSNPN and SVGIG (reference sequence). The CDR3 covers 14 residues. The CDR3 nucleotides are TGTGCCTGGAGTCTTGGGGGGGCATACAATGAGCAGTTCTTC. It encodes CAWSLGGAYNEQFF.